Below are 15 T cell receptor beta chains sequenced from a single sample in a study of cytomegalovirus exposure and HLA in healthy donors. Sequenced by immunoSEQ multiplex PCR; TCRdb stores in-frame clones only, minus some. The sample comprises 190,000 or so clones, 65% to 85% of which are singletons, and about 3% rests with the top ten. Sequencing input: PBMCs. The source is a woman aged 18-30 years in good health and CMV-seropositive.

Many counts were recorded for this clone. The chain has TRBV28 and TRBJ2-2; perhaps TRBD2 as D (7 bases). This CDR3 region has 13 residues. CDR1 and CDR2 from the germline V gene are MDHEN and SYDVKM. The CDR3 loop reads CGSGGGGTGELFF. CDR3 nucleotide sequence: TGTGGGTCCGGCGGGGGCGGGACCGGGGAGCTGTTTTTT.

The chain carries TRBV15 and TRBJ1-2; possible D gene TRBD1, 6 bases. CDR3 size: 14 residues. Trimming took off 3 bases at V and 5 bases at J, with 13 bases between the two ends. Germline CDR1 and CDR2: LNHNV and YYDKDF (reference sequence). CDR3 protein: CATSRSRGAYGYTF. CDR3 coding DNA: TGTGCCACCAGCAGGTCCCGGGGGGCTTATGGCTACACCTTC.

This clone was recorded once. The chain employs TRBV11-2 and TRBJ2-5, with D possibly being TRBD2 (6 bases). Trimming cost V 1 base and J 6 bases, with 15 bases left between them. The CDR3 runs to 15 residues. In germline, CDR1 is SGHAT, CDR2 FQNNGV. CDR3 sequence (DNA): TGTGCCAGCAGCTTAGGGGACTCCGGGGGAAAGACCCAGTACTTC. It translates to CASSLGDSGGKTQYF.

This clone has only a few counts. The chain links TRBV7-9 to TRBJ1-3; D is undetermined. Looked up from germline, CDR1 is SEHNR and CDR2 is FQNEAQ (reference sequence). The CDR3 has 15 residues. V gave up 5 bases and J gave up 4 bases, with 15 bases separating them. CDR3 in amino acids: CASSLAETRGNTIYF. Here the CDR3 DNA reads TGTGCCAGCAGCCTGGCCGAGACAAGGGGAAACACCATATATTTT.

The rearrangement links TRBV27 to TRBJ1-4, with 9 bases matching TRBD1. This CDR3 comprises 14 residues. The germline V gene encodes CDR1 MNHEY and CDR2 SMNVEV (reference sequence). V lost 6 bases to trimming and J lost 7 bases; unmatched junction nucleotides: 6. The CDR3 region is CASSRDREGEKLFF. DNA for the CDR3: TGTGCCAGCAGCCGGGACAGGGAGGGTGAAAAACTGTTTTTT.

This clone has more than one count but fewer than ten. The chain couples TRBV9 to TRBJ2-1; TRBD2 matches 13 bases. The CDR3 is 16 residues long. CDR1 SGDLS and CDR2 YYNGEE come from the germline V gene. V dropped 2 bases and J dropped 9; count of bases not matched to a gene: 8. As DNA, the CDR3 is TGTGCCAGCAGCGTCCAACTAGCGGGGGGGCGGAGTGAGCAGTTCTTC. This codes for CASSVQLAGGRSEQFF.

J is TRBJ2-4 and V is TRBV5-4, with 7 positions matching TRBD1. Germline CDR1 and CDR2: SGHNT and YYREEE (reference sequence). The V segment lost 5 bases and the J segment 8 bases; nucleotides outside the gene matches: 16. The CDR3 loop spans 16 amino acids. The CDR3 loop is CASSPGYTGERHIQYF. CDR3 nucleotide sequence: TGTGCCAGCAGTCCTGGGTATACAGGGGAGAGGCACATTCAGTACTTC.

This chain connects TRBV2 to TRBJ1-5, with D unclear. V was cut by 0 bases and J by 4 bases, with 7 bases left in between. The CDR3 extends over 14 amino acids. CDR1 is SNHLY and CDR2 is FYNNEI in the germline V gene. The CDR3 DNA is TGTGCCAGCAGTGAAGCAGGGAGGAATCAGCCCCAGCATTTT. Encoded protein: CASSEAGRNQPQHF.

Only one count was recorded for this clone. This chain links TRBV2 with TRBJ2-5; a possible D gene is TRBD2 (5 bases). This CDR3 has 14 amino acids. V was cut by 6 bases and J by 5 bases, with 16 bases left in between. Germline V gene sequence: CDR1 SNHLY, CDR2 FYNNEI. CDR3 nucleotides: TGTGCCAGCAGGCGGTCCGGGGTTGGGGAGACCCAGTACTTC. Translating gives CASRRSGVGETQYF.

The rearrangement joins TRBV6-6 to TRBJ1-3; a weak D match, TRBD1 (6 bases). The CDR3 length is 15 residues. Germline V gene lookup returns CDR1 MNHNY and CDR2 SVGAGI (reference sequence). The V end lost 5 bases, the J end lost 2 bases, and 13 bases lay between the germline ends. This chain's CDR3 is CASSPEGVPGNTIYF. In DNA, the CDR3 is TGTGCCAGCAGTCCCGAGGGGGTCCCTGGAAACACCATATATTTT.

The rearrangement links TRBV29-1 to TRBJ1-3; D is unresolved. The V end lost 1 base, the J end lost 3 bases, and 4 bases lay between the germline ends. There are 12 residues in the CDR3. CDR1 is SQVTM, CDR2 ANQGSEA, per germline. The CDR3 nucleotides are TGCAGCGTTGAAGGAGTTGGAAACACCATATATTTT. Its translation: CSVEGVGNTIYF.

This chain joins TRBV4-2 and TRBJ1-2, with D possibly matching TRBD1 (6 bases). Germline values: CDR1 LGHNA, CDR2 YNFKEQ. This CDR3 is built from 14 residues. V was shortened by 0 bases and J by 4 bases, with 9 bases between the two germline ends. CDR3 DNA: TGTGCCAGCAGCCAAGAAAGGACAGCCTATGGCTACACCTTC. This codes for CASSQERTAYGYTF.

The rearrangement links TRBV10-2 to TRBJ1-1; TRBD1 agrees at 8 bases. In germline, CDR1 is WSHSY, CDR2 SAAADI. CDR3 length equals 12 residues. V gave up 10 bases and J gave up 4 bases; unmatched junction bases: 5. CDR3 in DNA: TGCGCCACCGGACAGGGCGGCACTGAAGCTTTCTTT. Translated, it gives CATGQGGTEAFF.

The chain is built from TRBV2 and TRBJ2-1; 7 bases line up with TRBD2. J was trimmed by 5 bases and V by 8 bases; bases with no gene match: 9. Germline loops: CDR1 SNHLY, CDR2 FYNNEI. This CDR3 has 14 amino acids. This chain's CDR3 is CASPGEGDNNEQFF. In nucleotides, the CDR3 is TGTGCCAGCCCCGGGGAGGGAGATAACAATGAGCAGTTCTTC.

This rearrangement joins TRBV7-2 to TRBJ1-1; weak D call: TRBD1 (6 bases). The V end lost 6 bases, the J end lost 10 bases, and 18 bases lay between the germline ends. Germline CDR1 reads SGHTA; CDR2 reads FQGNSA. This CDR3 comprises 13 residues. Here the CDR3 DNA reads TGTGCCAGCAGACTTCCCACCGGGACACGAGCTTTCTTT. Protein sequence: CASRLPTGTRAFF. The whole variable domain, filled in from reference TRBV7-2 and TRBJ1-1, reads GAGVSQSPSNKVTEKGKDVELRCDPISGHTALYWYRQSLGQGLEFLIYFQGNSAPDKSGLPSDRFSAERTGGSVSTLTIQRTQQEDSAVYLCASRLPTGTRAFFGQGTRLTVV.